One and the same sample provided the 13 T cell receptor beta chains below, sequenced in a study of OX40 agonist ivuxolimab in advanced cancers. Sequenced by immunoSEQ multiplex PCR; TCRdb stores in-frame clones only, minus some. This sample has over 45,000 clones, with roughly 80% found just once. The sample here was CD4+ or CD8+ T cells sorted from blood, taken in a trial of the OX40 agonist ivuxolimab. These receptors all come from an adult with an advanced solid tumor such as melanoma, head and neck, liver or kidney cancer.

CDR3 loop: CASMIEYEQYF. The CDR3 coding sequence is TGTGCCAGCATGATAGAGTACGAGCAGTACTTC. This chain uses TRBV2 with TRBJ2-7; D is ambiguous. V lost 7 bases, J lost 4 bases, and 8 bases lay in between. The CDR3 runs to 11 residues. Germline-derived CDR1 and CDR2 are SNHLY and FYNNEI.

The gene calls are TRBV29-1 and TRBJ1-1; tentative D call: TRBD1 (5 bases). This CDR3 is built from 13 residues. CDR1 is SQVTM and CDR2 is ANQGSEA in the germline V gene. V was pared by 3 bases and J by 5 bases, with 13 bases between. For the CDR3, the DNA is TGCAGCGTTGACGCAGGGAAGTGGACTGAAGCTTTCTTT. Its translation: CSVDAGKWTEAFF.

DNA of the CDR3: TGTGCCATCAGTGAAAAGGGTGTGTCCCATGGCTACACCTTC. Its translation: CAISEKGVSHGYTF. The chain combines TRBV10-3 with TRBJ1-2, with unresolved D. Germline V CDR1 and CDR2: ENHRY, SYGVKD. V was clipped by 3 bases and J by 6 bases, with 14 bases between them. This CDR3 spans 14 amino acids.

The V and J genes are TRBV5-1 and TRBJ1-4; 7 bases line up with TRBD1. The CDR3 has 15 residues. V shed 4 bases and J 4 bases; nucleotides not matched to a gene: 7. CDR1 is SGHRS and CDR2 is YFSETQ in the germline V gene. CDR3 protein: CASSGTATVNEKLFF. The CDR3 nucleotides read TGCGCCAGCAGCGGGACAGCGACTGTTAATGAAAAACTGTTTTTT.

The chain links TRBV19 to TRBJ2-5; D remains ambiguous. CDR3 length: 14 residues. Trimming cost V 3 bases and J 4 bases, with 12 bases left between them. Germline V gene data show CDR1 as LNHDA and CDR2 as SQIVND (reference sequence). The CDR3 nucleotides read TGTGCCAGTAGTATCCAAGGCAGGTCAGAGACCCAGTACTTC. Translated, it gives CASSIQGRSETQYF.

The chain uses TRBV6-5 and TRBJ2-1, with 7 positions matching TRBD1. Germline CDR1 reads MNHEY; CDR2 reads SVGAGI. The CDR3 contains 15 residues. J was trimmed by 5 bases and V by 10 bases; bases with no gene match: 14. The CDR3: CATLARDRLHNEQFF. The CDR3 region has the DNA TGTGCCACCCTCGCCCGGGACAGACTACACAATGAGCAGTTCTTC.

The V and J genes are TRBV29-1 and TRBJ2-6; 8 nucleotides align to TRBD2. The J segment lost 0 bases and the V segment lost 6 bases, leaving 7 bases of the junction unmatched. CDR3 size: 16 residues. The germline V gene has CDR1 SQVTM and CDR2 ANQGSEA. The CDR3 DNA reads TGCAGCGTCGGGGGGGGTTTCAGCTCTGGGGCCAACGTCCTGACTTTC. This gives the protein CSVGGGFSSGANVLTF.

The genes are TRBV5-6 and TRBJ2-7, with TRBD1 matching over 10 bases. The CDR3 covers 14 residues. J gave up 3 bases and V 0 bases, and 0 bases lay outside the gene matches. Germline values: CDR1 SGHDT, CDR2 YYEEEE. CDR3 residues: CASSLGDRGYEQYF. CDR3 DNA sequence: TGTGCCAGCAGCTTGGGGGACAGGGGCTACGAGCAGTACTTC.

V gene TRBV6-6 combines with J gene TRBJ2-3; 7 nucleotides match TRBD2. This CDR3 has 16 residues. The ends lost 2 bases at V and 6 bases at J; junction bases unmatched: 11. The germline CDR1 and CDR2 sequences are MNHNY and SVGAGI (reference sequence). The CDR3, as DNA: TGTGCCAGCAGTTACAGGCGGGGCGGGAGTGCGGATACGCAGTATTTT. Translating it yields CASSYRRGGSADTQYF.

The genes are TRBV7-8 and TRBJ2-1; D is uncertain. Trimming removed 3 bases from V and 10 bases from J, with 10 bases in between. The CDR3 sequence is 12 residues long. The germline V gene has CDR1 SGHVS and CDR2 FQNEAQ. The chain's CDR3 is CASSFTQGEQFF. The CDR3 DNA reads TGTGCCAGCAGCTTTACCCAAGGCGAGCAGTTCTTC.

This rearrangement joins TRBV10-1 to TRBJ2-5; D is possibly TRBD2 (6 bases). Germline V gene data show CDR1 as WNHNN and CDR2 as SYGVQD (reference sequence). This CDR3 has 14 residues. V was clipped by 4 bases and J by 0 bases, with 9 bases between them. As DNA, the CDR3 is TGCGCCAGCAGTGGCGGCGGGAACCAAGAGACCCAGTACTTC. Translation: CASSGGGNQETQYF.

This clone showed up just once. The genes are TRBV18 and TRBJ1-1; D not certain. Trimming took 3 bases from V and 1 from J, leaving 6 bases between them. The CDR3 contains 13 residues. Germline V gene lookup returns CDR1 KGHSH and CDR2 LQKENI. The DNA of the CDR3 is TGTGCCAGCTCACCGGCCCCGAACACTGAAGCTTTCTTT. Its translation is CASSPAPNTEAFF.

A single count supports this clone. The chain is built from TRBV10-3 and TRBJ2-5; 9 bases agree with TRBD1. CDR1 is ENHRY and CDR2 is SYGVKD in the germline V gene. Germline trimming cut 8 bases from V and 2 bases from J; bases unmatched to any gene: 0. The CDR3 length is 12 residues. CDR3 in amino acids: CAIGQGQETQYF. The DNA of the CDR3 is TGTGCCATCGGACAGGGGCAAGAGACCCAGTACTTC.